Shown below are 10 T cell receptor beta chains from a single sample sequenced in a study of T-cell reconstitution after alpha-beta-depleted transplantation in children. Using unique molecular identifiers, the investigators prepared the TCRbeta library. TCRdb re-called the PCR reads with MiXCR, one entry per CDR3 protein. Of roughly 100,000 distinct CDR3 sequences in the sample, 5% to 6% were seen once. Sequencing used PBMCs, mostly from graft donor cells, obtained 60 days after TCRalphabeta/CD19-depleted stem cell transplant. The source is a female patient aged 2-9 years who had a stem cell transplant for Fanconi anemia, so the T cells may come from the graft donor.

There are many counts of this clonotype. The chain couples TRBV5-4 to TRBJ2-1, with a possible D match to TRBD1 (6 bases). CDR1 and CDR2 from the germline V gene are SGHNT and YYREEE (reference sequence). The CDR3 covers 14 residues. Trimming stripped 1 base from V and 5 bases from J, with 10 bases between. The CDR3 DNA reads as TGTGCCAGCAGCTTGCCCGGACAGAACAATGAGCAGTTCTTC. It codes for CASSLPGQNNEQFF. Based on the CDR3 plus reference TRBV5-4 and TRBJ2-1, the full variable domain is ETGVTQSPTHLIKTRGQQVTLRCSSQSGHNTVSWYQQALGQGPQFIFQYYREEENGRGNFPPRFSGLQFPNYSSELNVNALELDDSALYLCASSLPGQNNEQFFGPGTRLTVL.

This clonotype was recorded at least ten times. This sequence joins TRBV5-1 and TRBJ2-7, with 7 bases fitting TRBD2. Germline loops: CDR1 SGHRS, CDR2 YFSETQ. The J segment lost 3 bases and the V segment lost 0 bases, leaving 6 bases of the junction unmatched. The CDR3 covers 15 residues. This CDR3 reads CASSLDPAGIYEQYF. The CDR3 DNA is TGCGCCAGCAGCTTGGATCCAGCGGGGATCTACGAGCAGTACTTC.

This clonotype occurred many times. V and J are TRBV11-2 and TRBJ2-3; D remains ambiguous. The CDR3 is 12 amino acids. The germline V and J ends were trimmed by 2 bases and 4 bases, with 4 bases remaining between them. CDR1 and CDR2 from the germline V gene are SGHAT and FQNNGV. CDR3 residues: CASSLLADTQYF. The CDR3, as DNA: TGTGCCAGCAGCTTACTAGCAGATACGCAGTATTTT.

This rearrangement joins TRBV6-1 to TRBJ2-1, with 14 bases lining up with TRBD2. J was trimmed by 9 bases and V by 5 bases; bases with no gene match: 6. In germline, CDR1 is MNHNS, CDR2 SASEGT. The CDR3 has 15 residues. The CDR3 DNA is TGTGCCAGCAGTAAGACTAGCGGGAGGGCGGGTGAGCAGTTCTTC. Translation gives CASSKTSGRAGEQFF.

This clonotype was picked up many times. The chain has TRBV6-1 and TRBJ2-3; 7 nucleotides line up with TRBD2. Per germline, CDR1 MNHNS and CDR2 SASEGT. After removal of 2 bases from V and 4 bases from J, the junction contained 12 bases not matched to a gene. This CDR3 has 17 amino acids. CDR3 DNA sequence: TGTGCCAGCAGTGAACACCTGCCTAGCGGTGGCGCAGATACGCAGTATTTT. It codes for CASSEHLPSGGADTQYF.

In this sample, this clonotype turned up many times. The chain employs TRBV9 and TRBJ2-1; maybe TRBD2 (5 bases). Germline lookup yields CDR1 SGDLS and CDR2 YYNGEE. Trimming cost V 6 bases and J 2 bases, with 9 bases left between them. This CDR3 is built from 13 residues. CDR3 coding DNA: TGTGCCAGCACAAGAGGGCCCTACAATGAGCAGTTCTTC. This translates into CASTRGPYNEQFF.

At least ten counts were recorded for this clonotype. Here the CDR3 reads CATKGTEVYTGELFF. CDR3 sequence (DNA): TGTGCCACCAAAGGAACAGAAGTTTACACCGGGGAGCTGTTTTTT. The chain uses TRBV15 and TRBJ2-2; D not certain. Germline V gives CDR1 LNHNV, CDR2 YYDKDF (reference sequence). This CDR3 has 15 amino acids. Trimming left V 7 bases short and J 3 bases short, with 15 bases between.

This clonotype occurred many times. The chain is built from TRBV5-1 and TRBJ2-1; tentative D call: TRBD1 (6 bases). The germline CDR1 and CDR2 sequences are SGHRS and YFSETQ. This CDR3 has 16 amino acids. The V and J ends lost 5 bases and 2 bases respectively, with 17 bases between them. The CDR3 DNA reads TGCGCCAGCAGTGGACGGGGACACCAACCCTACAATGAGCAGTTCTTC. Translating it yields CASSGRGHQPYNEQFF.

This clonotype was seen many times. The genes are TRBV28 and TRBJ2-2; no clear D gene. The CDR3 has 14 residues. Per the germline V gene, CDR1 is MDHEN and CDR2 is SYDVKM. V was trimmed by 3 bases and J by 7 bases, leaving 12 bases between them. CDR3: CASSFWFDDGELFF. As DNA, the CDR3 is TGTGCCAGCAGTTTTTGGTTCGATGACGGGGAGCTGTTTTTT.

The table lists this clonotype with a few counts. The V call is TRBV18, the J call TRBJ2-5; a weak D match, TRBD2 (7 bases). The CDR3 is 15 amino acids. Germline V gene data show CDR1 as KGHSH and CDR2 as LQKENI. V was cut by 3 bases and J by 5 bases, with 16 bases left in between. The CDR3 coding sequence is TGTGCCAGCTCACCTATTCCGGGGGGCTTGGAGACCCAGTACTTC. Amino acids: CASSPIPGGLETQYF.